This TCR beta chain was sequenced during a study of blood T cell repertoires in COVID-19. Profiled with immunoSEQ multiplex PCR; TCRdb holds only in-frame clones, not every one. The data show a few hundred thousand clones, 70% to 90% seen once. V was trimmed by 5 bases and J by 8 bases, leaving 12 bases between them. This CDR3 contains 12 residues. Germline loops: CDR1 LNHDA, CDR2 SQIVND (reference sequence). V and J are TRBV19 and TRBJ1-2, with D maybe TRBD1 (5 bases). Material for sequencing was PBMCs or T cells enriched from blood (not recorded which). The sequence derives from a woman in her thirties who had been exposed to COVID-19. CDR3 bases: TGTGCCAGTAGTCCCAGGGTATACGGCTACACCTTC. Amino acid sequence: CASSPRVYGYTF.